Given below is one T cell receptor beta chain in context. Its antigen is unknown. V shed 7 bases and J shed 6 bases, with 20 bases lying between them. This CDR3 spans 15 amino acids. Germline V gene sequence: CDR1 WSHSY, CDR2 SAAADI. This sample is part of a study of T cell responses to AZD1222 COVID-19 vaccine. The method was immunoSEQ multiplex PCR; TCRdb's version includes in-frame clones alone and lacks a portion of them. The sample has approximately 70,000 clones; approximately 88% are singletons. General study results and limits: Two doses of AZD1222 preceded a rise in Spike-specific TCR breadth and depth. Just 5 to 7 AZD1222 recipients tested seropositive at baseline.

The chain carries TRBV10-2 and TRBJ2-3, with D possibly matching TRBD2 (7 bases). Sample: peripheral blood, taken 28 days after the second dose of the MenACWY control vaccine. The source is an adult who received the MenACWY meningococcal vaccine as a control. The DNA for the CDR3 is TGCGCCAGCATTGCAGGAGGGGGGGGGCCTGATACGCAGTATTTT. As protein: CASIAGGGGPDTQYF.